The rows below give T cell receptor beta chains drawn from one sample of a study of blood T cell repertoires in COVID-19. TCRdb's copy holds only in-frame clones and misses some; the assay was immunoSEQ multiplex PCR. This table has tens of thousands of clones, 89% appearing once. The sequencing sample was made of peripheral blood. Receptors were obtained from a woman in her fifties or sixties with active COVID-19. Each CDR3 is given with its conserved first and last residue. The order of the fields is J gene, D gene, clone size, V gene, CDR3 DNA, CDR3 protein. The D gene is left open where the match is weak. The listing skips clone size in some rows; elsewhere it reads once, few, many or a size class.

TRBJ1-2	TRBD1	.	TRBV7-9	TGTGCCAGCAGCGTCGGGACAGATGGCTACACCTTC	CASSVGTDGYTF
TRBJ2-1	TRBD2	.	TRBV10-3	TGTGCCATAGCTAGCGGGGGGAACAATGAGCAGTTCTTC	CAIASGGNNEQFF
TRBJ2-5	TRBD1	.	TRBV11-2	TGTGCCAGCAGCTTAGTTGACAGGGGGAAGACCCAGTACTTC	CASSLVDRGKTQYF
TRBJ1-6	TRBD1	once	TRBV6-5	TGTGCCAGCAGTTTCGGGACAGACAATTCACCCCTCCACTTT	CASSFGTDNSPLHF
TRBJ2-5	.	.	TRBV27	TGTGCCAGCAGTTTAAGGGGCTGGGCAGGGATAAAGGCGACCCAGTACTTC	CASSLRGWAGIKATQYF
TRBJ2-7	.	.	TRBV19	TGTGCCAGTAGTATAGGGTTATTTGGAGCCTTCGAGCAGTACTTC	CASSIGLFGAFEQYF
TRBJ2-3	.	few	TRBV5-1	TGCGCCAGCAGCTCCGGGACATATCCCACAGATACGCAGTATTTT	CASSSGTYPTDTQYF
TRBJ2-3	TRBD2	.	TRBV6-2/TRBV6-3	TGTGCCAGCAGCCGGGGGCAGCGGGGGGGCCCGGATACGCAGTATTTT	CASSRGQRGGPDTQYF
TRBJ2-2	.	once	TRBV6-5	TGTGCCAGCAGTTACTCGTCCCAGGGGAGAAGGGAGCTGTTTTTT	CASSYSSQGRRELFF
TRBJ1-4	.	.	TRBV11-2	TGTGCCAGCAGCTTAGGCCCCCACGGTGAAAAACTGTTTTTT	CASSLGPHGEKLFF
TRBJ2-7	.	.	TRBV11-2	TGTGCCAGCAGCCCAGAGGGAGGCGGGGGCCCCATCTCCTACGAGCAGTACTTC	CASSPEGGGGPISYEQYF
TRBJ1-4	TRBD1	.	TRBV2	TGTGCCAGCAGCCAGAATCGGGACAGGGGTGAAAAACTGTTTTTT	CASSQNRDRGEKLFF